The 17 T cell receptor beta chains below come from one sample, sequenced in a study of cytomegalovirus exposure and HLA in healthy donors. PCR used 60 Vbeta primers and 13 Jbeta primers. Profiled with immunoSEQ multiplex PCR; TCRdb holds only in-frame clones, not every one. The sample lists roughly 110,000 clones, over 75% occurring once. The sample was PBMCs. The receptors here all came from a man between 60 and 75 years old in good health and CMV-seronegative.

This chain uses TRBV7-9 with TRBJ2-3; no definite D call. Germline-derived CDR1 and CDR2 are SEHNR and FQNEAQ (reference sequence). This CDR3 is 9 amino acids long. The V gene lost 10 bases and the J gene lost 7 bases, with 6 bases spanning the gap. CDR3 DNA: TGTGCCAACGAGAATACGCAGTATTTT. This translates into CANENTQYF.

The chain couples TRBV27 to TRBJ2-7; D call uncertain. Germline CDR1 MNHEY, CDR2 SMNVEV (reference sequence). Trimming removed 7 bases at V and 8 bases at J, with 18 bases between. CDR3 size: 13 residues. DNA for the CDR3: TGTGCCAGCACCAGCGTGGCCGCCAAAAAGCAGTACTTC. Residues: CASTSVAAKKQYF.

The V call is TRBV5-1, the J call TRBJ2-1; possibly TRBD1 for D (6 bases). Germline V gene sequence: CDR1 SGHRS, CDR2 YFSETQ. CDR3 size: 13 residues. V was clipped by 4 bases and J by 5 bases, with 10 bases between them. The DNA of the CDR3 is TGCGCCAGCAGCCGGACAGTTAACAATGAGCAGTTCTTC. It is translated as CASSRTVNNEQFF.

J is TRBJ2-5 and V is TRBV5-1; D gene unclear. V was clipped by 1 base and J by 3 bases, with 7 bases between them. Per germline, CDR1 SGHRS and CDR2 YFSETQ. This CDR3 has 13 residues. CDR3 in DNA: TGCGCCAGCAGCTTGCAGTTGGAAGAGACCCAGTACTTC. Translating it yields CASSLQLEETQYF. Using reference TRBV5-1 and TRBJ2-5 for the parts outside the CDR3, the full variable domain is KAGVTQTPRYLIKTRGQQVTLSCSPISGHRSVSWYQQTPGQGLQFLFEYFSETQRNKGNFPGRFSGRQFSNSRSEMNVSTLELGDSALYLCASSLQLEETQYFGPGTRLLVL.

V is TRBV19 and J is TRBJ2-4, with a tentative D call TRBD1 (6 bases). The CDR3 contains 17 residues. V was trimmed by 6 bases and J by 0 bases, leaving 18 bases between them. Germline V CDR1 and CDR2: LNHDA, SQIVND (reference sequence). CDR3 sequence: CASSFTTGNLAKNIQYF. The CDR3 region has the DNA TGTGCCAGTAGCTTTACTACAGGGAACTTAGCCAAAAACATTCAGTACTTC. The full variable domain, completed using reference TRBV19 and TRBJ2-4, is DGGITQSPKYLFRKEGQNVTLSCEQNLNHDAMYWYRQDPGQGLRLIYYSQIVNDFQKGDIAEGYSVSREKKESFPLTVTSAQKNPTAFYLCASSFTTGNLAKNIQYFGAGTRLSVL.

V is TRBV2 and J is TRBJ2-5; TRBD1 matches 8 bases. CDR3 length: 15 residues. Germline V CDR1 and CDR2: SNHLY, FYNNEI. V was pared by 6 bases and J by 4 bases, with 10 bases of the junction left unmatched. CDR3 DNA: TGTGCCAGCAGGGGCGACAGGGGAGGCGGAGAGACCCAGTACTTC. It specifies CASRGDRGGGETQYF.

This chain links TRBV7-2 with TRBJ2-2, with TRBD2 matching over 12 bases. Germline CDR1 SGHTA, CDR2 FQGNSA. CDR3 size: 18 residues. Trimming cost V 2 bases and J 2 bases; bases outside gene matches: 6. For the CDR3, the DNA is TGTGCCAGCAGCTTACTAGGACTAGCGGGGAGAAACACCGGGGAGCTGTTTTTT. Translating gives CASSLLGLAGRNTGELFF.

As for this clone: The junction and the germline gene differ at one end; a read error may be behind it. The J gene is TRBJ1-4, the V gene TRBV5-1; D not resolved. CDR3 length: 13 residues. Germline loops: CDR1 SGHRS, CDR2 YFSETQ. The CDR3 sequence: CTSSLNSGEKLFF. The CDR3 region has the DNA TGCACCAGCAGCTTGAATTCGGGGGAAAAACTGTTTTTT.

This chain joins TRBV14 and TRBJ1-6; D is possibly TRBD1 (5 bases). Per the germline V gene, CDR1 is SGHDN and CDR2 is FVKESK. The CDR3 has 18 residues. V lost 1 base, J lost 6 bases, and 19 bases lay in between. This CDR3 reads CASSQGPTTGRVNSPLHF. As DNA, the CDR3 is TGTGCCAGCAGCCAAGGCCCCACCACGGGCAGGGTTAATTCACCCCTCCACTTT.

This rearrangement joins TRBV7-8 to TRBJ1-4; TRBD1 matches at 8 bases. The CDR3 covers 16 residues. CDR1 SGHVS and CDR2 FQNEAQ come from the germline V gene. J gave up 3 bases and V 5 bases, and 8 bases lay outside the gene matches. Written as DNA, the CDR3 is TGTGCCAGCAGCATTATAGACAGGGGAGCTAATGAAAAACTGTTTTTT. It translates to CASSIIDRGANEKLFF.

The V call is TRBV6-5, the J call TRBJ2-2, with a possible D match to TRBD1 (6 bases). Germline CDR1 and CDR2: MNHEY and SVGAGI. This CDR3 is built from 16 residues. Trimming stripped 0 bases from V and 0 bases from J, with 8 bases between. CDR3 DNA: TGTGCCAGCAGTTACTCACGACAGGCGAACACCGGGGAGCTGTTTTTT. Translating it yields CASSYSRQANTGELFF.

V gene TRBV11-2 combines with J gene TRBJ2-3; D may be TRBD2 (7 bases). The CDR3 extends over 15 amino acids. V was cut by 6 bases and J by 5 bases, with 18 bases left in between. Germline assignment: CDR1 SGHAT and CDR2 FQNNGV. The CDR3 nucleotides are TGTGCCAGCAGTGACCCGGGGGGCTATGGAGATACGCAGTATTTT. Translated: CASSDPGGYGDTQYF.

This sequence joins TRBV19 and TRBJ2-2; 13 bases agree with TRBD2. Unmatched junction bases numbered 11, after V lost 0 bases and J lost 1 base. Germline V lookup: CDR1 LNHDA, CDR2 SQIVND (reference sequence). The CDR3 is made up of 21 amino acids. The CDR3 DNA sequence: TGTGCCAGTAGTATAGACCAGACCGGGACTAGCGGGGCAAAGAACACCGGGGAGCTGTTTTTT. This gives the protein CASSIDQTGTSGAKNTGELFF.

This chain joins TRBV18 and TRBJ2-7, with TRBD1 matching over 8 bases. Trimming at V came to 1 base and at J to 3 bases, leaving 2 bases not matched to a gene. The CDR3 loop spans 14 amino acids. The germline V gene has CDR1 KGHSH and CDR2 LQKENI. The CDR3 nucleotides are TGTGCCAGCTCACCACAAACAGGGGGCTACGAGCAGTACGTC. It translates to CASSPQTGGYEQYV.

In this sample, this clone turned up once. The chain employs TRBV19 and TRBJ2-1, with 8 bases that match TRBD2. J was trimmed by 4 bases and V by 6 bases; bases with no gene match: 11. From germline, CDR1 is LNHDA and CDR2 SQIVND (reference sequence). This CDR3 region has 16 residues. DNA of the CDR3: TGTGCCAGTAGGACGCGGGGACTAGAGCTTTACAATGAGCAGTTCTTC. It translates to CASRTRGLELYNEQFF.

The gene calls are TRBV6-5 and TRBJ1-4, with 9 bases lining up with TRBD1. The V gene's germline CDR1 is MNHEY and CDR2 SVGAGI. This CDR3 region has 15 residues. V lost 5 bases and J lost 3; bases outside the gene matches: 4. The CDR3 DNA reads as TGTGCCAGCAGTCCGACAGGGGGTTCTAATGAAAAACTGTTTTTT. Protein sequence: CASSPTGGSNEKLFF.

The chain links TRBV6-5 to TRBJ2-2, with 7 bases matching TRBD2. The ends lost 6 bases at V and 3 bases at J; junction bases unmatched: 7. Germline V CDR1 and CDR2: MNHEY, SVGAGI. This CDR3 has 15 amino acids. The CDR3 nucleotides read TGTGCCAGCAGGGGGAGGGACGGATACACCGGGGAGCTGTTTTTT. Translation gives CASRGRDGYTGELFF.